This T cell receptor beta chain was captured in a study of OX40 agonist ivuxolimab in advanced cancers. Study background: Patients were treated with ivuxolimab, an agonistic anti-OX40 (CD134) antibody. Three patients got partial responses; one had hepatocellular carcinoma and two had cutaneous melanoma. The study's findings and limits: Low normalized T-cell clonal expansion was also seen in some nonresponders. Researchers did not establish what antigens the expanded peripheral T cells target.

About this clone: What it recognizes is unknown.

The repertoire was sequenced with immunoSEQ multiplex PCR; TCRdb's copy has only in-frame clones and lacks some. Here the sample spans approximately 50,000 clones, about nine tenths being singletons. The CDR3 totals 11 residues. Germline V CDR1 and CDR2: SQVTM, ANQGSEA. V shed 7 bases and J shed 2 bases, with 8 bases lying between them. The rearrangement uses TRBV29-1 and TRBJ1-2; D possibly corresponds to TRBD1 (5 bases). The starting material was CD4+ or CD8+ T cells sorted from blood, obtained in a trial of the OX40 agonist ivuxolimab. The TCR sequence derives from an adult with an advanced solid tumor such as melanoma, head and neck, liver or kidney cancer. The CDR3 coding sequence is TGCAGCGCGACAGAGAACTATGGCTACACCTTC. This codes for CSATENYGYTF.